The text below deals with one TCR beta chain. TCRdb's copy holds only in-frame clones and misses some; the assay was immunoSEQ multiplex PCR. The data show roughly 110,000 clones, 68% seen once. The data derive from a study of shared clonotypes between healthy human individuals. The CDR3 covers 14 residues. The J segment lost 8 bases and the V segment lost 1 base, leaving 7 bases of the junction unmatched. Germline CDR1 reads MNHNY; CDR2 reads SVGAGI (reference sequence). The TCR originated in a woman in her twenties or thirties in good health. Input material: memory CD8+ T cells sorted from blood. Subset of the sample: CD45RO+ cells pooled with CCR7-negative TemRA cells. This chain joins TRBV6-6 and TRBJ1-1; 7 nucleotides align to TRBD1. CDR3 DNA sequence: TGTGCCAGCAGTTACTACCGTGTACAGGGGGAAGCTTTCTTT. Translation: CASSYYRVQGEAFF.